The 20 T cell receptor beta chains in this list originate from one sample, sequenced in a study of blood T cell repertoires in COVID-19. Using immunoSEQ multiplex PCR, the repertoire was profiled, and TCRdb retains in-frame clones only, with some absent. The data contain approximately 200,000 clones, approximately 83% of them seen just once; the ten biggest clones take up over 2.5%. The sequenced sample consisted of peripheral blood. The source is a man in his sixties with acute or convalescent COVID-19.

J is TRBJ1-3 and V is TRBV28; D perhaps matches TRBD1 (6 bases). The CDR3 is 15 amino acids. V shed 5 bases and J shed 6 bases, with 17 bases lying between them. The germline CDR1 and CDR2 sequences are MDHEN and SYDVKM. The CDR3 region is CASSSSGSGENTIYF. The DNA of the CDR3 is TGTGCCAGCAGTAGCTCCGGGTCAGGGGAAAACACCATATATTTT.

This clone was observed a single time. The chain has TRBV28 and TRBJ2-7, with a tentative D call TRBD2 (5 bases). The CDR3 totals 15 residues. Germline CDR1 reads MDHEN; CDR2 reads SYDVKM. V was trimmed by 4 bases and J by 0 bases, leaving 13 bases between them. The CDR3 bases are TGTGCCAGCAGTTCCGCCGCGGGTGACTCCTACGAGCAGTACTTC. Encoded protein: CASSSAAGDSYEQYF.

This clone was detected once. This chain connects TRBV7-9 to TRBJ2-5, with 9 nucleotides matching TRBD1. The CDR3 has 14 amino acids. V lost 5 bases and J lost 2; bases outside the gene matches: 3. The germline V gene encodes CDR1 SEHNR and CDR2 FQNEAQ (reference sequence). The CDR3 sequence: CASSPDRGQETQYF. The CDR3, as DNA: TGTGCCAGCAGCCCGGACAGGGGACAAGAGACCCAGTACTTC.

In this sample, this clone turned up a few times. The chain uses TRBV6-5 and TRBJ1-1; no clear D gene. This CDR3 is built from 10 residues. The V and J ends lost 7 bases and 8 bases respectively, with 8 bases between them. Germline V CDR1 and CDR2: MNHEY, SVGAGI. The CDR3 DNA reads as TGTGCCAGCAATAACTTCGAAGCTTTCTTT. Translated, it gives CASNNFEAFF.

The V and J genes are TRBV27 and TRBJ2-7; 7 bases are shared with TRBD1. The CDR3 runs 13 residues. Per the germline V gene, CDR1 is MNHEY and CDR2 is SMNVEV (reference sequence). With V trimmed by 7 bases and J by 3 bases, 6 bases remained unmatched. The CDR3 nucleotides are TGTGCCAGCAAAGGGGGCTTTCTCTACGAGCAGTACTTC. It yields the protein CASKGGFLYEQYF.

This clone occurred a few times. V is TRBV5-1 and J is TRBJ2-2, with 7 bases lining up with TRBD2. The CDR3 sequence is 17 residues long. V lost 0 bases to trimming and J lost 2 bases; unmatched junction nucleotides: 7. Germline assignment: CDR1 SGHRS and CDR2 YFSETQ. CDR3 region: CASSLAPASGNTGELFF. In nucleotides, the CDR3 is TGCGCCAGCAGCTTGGCTCCCGCTAGCGGTAACACCGGGGAGCTGTTTTTT.

This chain joins TRBV13 and TRBJ2-5; 7 bases map to TRBD2. Trimming removed 5 bases from V and 1 base from J; junction bases left unmatched: 19. The germline gives CDR1 PRHDT, CDR2 FYEKMQ (reference sequence). The CDR3 runs 19 residues. The CDR3 nucleotides are TGTGCCAGCAGCAGAACAGGCCAATCCCGGTCTAGCGGCCAAGAGACCCAGTACTTC. Amino acid sequence: CASSRTGQSRSSGQETQYF.

The chain has TRBV7-9 and TRBJ2-1; 10 nucleotides agree with TRBD1. There are 17 residues in the CDR3. The germline V gene has CDR1 SEHNR and CDR2 FQNEAQ (reference sequence). V gave up 2 bases and J gave up 3 bases; unmatched junction bases: 7. CDR3 protein: CASSLQGQGVFYNEQFF. The CDR3, as DNA: TGTGCCAGCAGCTTACAAGGACAGGGGGTATTCTACAATGAGCAGTTCTTC.

The J gene is TRBJ2-1, the V gene TRBV27; 15 bases map to TRBD2. Germline CDR1 is MNHEY and CDR2 is SMNVEV (reference sequence). The CDR3 has 20 amino acids. V gave up 6 bases and J gave up 2 bases; unmatched junction bases: 14. CDR3 DNA: TGTGCCAGCAGGCCCTCTTCCGGGACTAGCGGGAGGAGGCCCTACAATGAGCAGTTCTTC. It is translated as CASRPSSGTSGRRPYNEQFF.

The chain carries TRBV5-1 and TRBJ2-7, with 11 nucleotides matching TRBD1. The CDR3 is 15 amino acids. Losses at the gene ends were 0 bases for V and 3 bases for J; bases not matched to a gene: 2. The V gene's germline CDR1 is SGHRS and CDR2 YFSETQ. The CDR3 DNA follows: TGCGCCAGCAGCTTGGGGGGACAGGGGGTCTACGAGCAGTACTTC. Its translation is CASSLGGQGVYEQYF.

The CDR3 DNA reads TGTGCCAGCAGCTCCGGGGGGCGAGGGTATGGCTACACCTTC. Its translation is CASSSGGRGYGYTF. This chain uses TRBV6-5 with TRBJ1-2, with D possibly matching TRBD1 (6 bases). Germline V gene data show CDR1 as MNHEY and CDR2 as SVGAGI. Trimming pared 6 bases from V and 5 bases from J, leaving 16 bases between. The CDR3 spans 14 residues.

This clone was recorded only once. The chain recombines TRBV4-1 with TRBJ2-5; 8 bases line up with TRBD2. This CDR3 has 17 amino acids. Trimming cost V 1 base and J 1 base; bases outside gene matches: 8. Germline CDR1 and CDR2: MGHRA and YSYEKL. CDR3 loop: CASSQGTAGTSQETQYF. In DNA, the CDR3 is TGCGCCAGCAGCCAAGGGACGGCAGGGACTAGCCAAGAGACCCAGTACTTC.

V usage is TRBV3-1 (or the pseudogene TRBV3-2) and J usage is TRBJ2-3, with 12 bases lining up with TRBD2. This CDR3 has 17 amino acids. With V trimmed by 6 bases and J by 2 bases, 9 bases remained unmatched. The germline V gene has CDR1 LGHDT and CDR2 YNNKEL (reference sequence). The DNA for the CDR3 is TGTGCCAGCAGTCCGACTAGCGGGAGATTCCACACAGATACGCAGTATTTT. It is translated as CASSPTSGRFHTDTQYF.

The chain is built from TRBV28 and TRBJ1-5; D is unresolved. V lost 7 bases and J lost 5, with 15 bases in between. The CDR3 spans 14 residues. Per the germline V gene, CDR1 is MDHEN and CDR2 is SYDVKM. The CDR3 coding sequence is TGTGCCAGCACCCTGGAGGGAGGCTATCAGCCCCAGCATTTT. It specifies CASTLEGGYQPQHF.

This chain uses TRBV6-5 with TRBJ2-1, with 7 positions matching TRBD2. Per germline, CDR1 MNHEY and CDR2 SVGAGI. Trimming took 5 bases from V and 6 from J; bases not matched to a gene: 10. The CDR3 runs to 15 residues. The CDR3 DNA reads as TGTGCCAGCAGTCCCGACGGACTAGTCGGCAATGAGCAGTTCTTC. Residues: CASSPDGLVGNEQFF.

For the CDR3, the DNA is TGTGCCAGCAGCTTAGCGCCGAGGAGGTATGAGCAGTTCTTC. Its protein is CASSLAPRRYEQFF. This chain uses TRBV7-9 with TRBJ2-1, with D possibly matching TRBD2 (5 bases). The CDR3 totals 14 residues. Per germline, CDR1 SEHNR and CDR2 FQNEAQ (reference sequence). The V and J ends lost 0 bases and 8 bases respectively, with 11 bases between them.

The chain links TRBV10-3 to TRBJ2-7; 9 bases align to TRBD1. The CDR3 sequence is 14 residues long. V shed 6 bases, J shed 4 bases, and the junction held 7 bases outside the gene matches. Per germline, CDR1 ENHRY and CDR2 SYGVKD. CDR3 sequence: CAISWDRDIYEQYF. DNA of the CDR3: TGTGCCATCAGCTGGGACAGGGACATATACGAGCAGTACTTC.

This clone was observed once. The chain joins TRBV25-1 to TRBJ2-7; the D is unclear. The CDR3 contains 13 residues. V was pared by 6 bases and J by 0 bases, with 9 bases between. CDR1 MGHDK and CDR2 SYGVNS come from the germline V gene. This chain's CDR3 is CASRLTSSYEQYF. The CDR3 DNA sequence: TGTGCCAGCAGGTTGACATCCTCCTACGAGCAGTACTTC.

This chain joins TRBV7-9 and TRBJ1-2; TRBD1 aligns across 9 bases. Germline V gene data show CDR1 as SEHNR and CDR2 as FQNEAQ (reference sequence). The CDR3 loop spans 17 amino acids. V shed 5 bases and J 4 bases; nucleotides not matched to a gene: 14. For the CDR3, the DNA is TGTGCCAGCAGCCTGACGTGGGTGGGGACAGGGCTCTATGGCTACACCTTC. Encoded protein: CASSLTWVGTGLYGYTF.

CDR3: CASSRTDRVRSPLHF. The CDR3 DNA sequence: TGTGCCAGCAGCCGGACGGACAGGGTCAGGTCACCCCTCCACTTT. The chain has TRBV14 and TRBJ1-6; 8 bases map to TRBD1. The CDR3 is made up of 15 amino acids. Losses at the gene ends were 4 bases for V and 10 bases for J; bases not matched to a gene: 9. Per germline, CDR1 SGHDN and CDR2 FVKESK.